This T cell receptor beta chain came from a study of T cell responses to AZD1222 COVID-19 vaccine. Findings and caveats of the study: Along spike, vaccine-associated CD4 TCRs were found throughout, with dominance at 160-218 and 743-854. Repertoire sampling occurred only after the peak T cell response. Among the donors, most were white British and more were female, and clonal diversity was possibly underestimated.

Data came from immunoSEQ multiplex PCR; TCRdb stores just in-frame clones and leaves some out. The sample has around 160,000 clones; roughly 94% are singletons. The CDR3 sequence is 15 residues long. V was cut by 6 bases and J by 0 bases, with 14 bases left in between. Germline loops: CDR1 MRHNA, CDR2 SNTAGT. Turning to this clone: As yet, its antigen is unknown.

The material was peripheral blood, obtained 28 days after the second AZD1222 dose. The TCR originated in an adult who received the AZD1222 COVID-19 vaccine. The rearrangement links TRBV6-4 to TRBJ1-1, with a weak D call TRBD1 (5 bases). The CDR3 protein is CASSLLEGLNTEAFF. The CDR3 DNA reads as TGTGCCAGCAGCCTCTTAGAGGGGCTGAACACTGAAGCTTTCTTT.